These 26 T cell receptor beta chains were sequenced from one sample in a study of shared clonotypes between healthy human individuals. The assay was immunoSEQ multiplex PCR, and TCRdb's table has in-frame clones only and misses some. The data hold about 490,000 clones, with around 80% observed a single time. The sequenced material came from PBMCs. The receptors come from a woman aged 40-49 years in good health. Some clones in this sample may be carry-over from other donors' samples.

The chain couples TRBV28 to TRBJ1-1; D gene ambiguous. The CDR3 runs 14 residues. The germline CDR1 and CDR2 sequences are MDHEN and SYDVKM. V gave up 4 bases and J gave up 5 bases, with 14 bases separating them. The CDR3 DNA reads TGTGCCAGCAGTTCCCCGGGCAAAGGGACTGAAGCTTTCTTT. This codes for CASSSPGKGTEAFF.

This clone was observed a few times. This chain links TRBV30 with TRBJ1-4, with unresolved D. V was trimmed by 1 base and J by 0 bases, leaving 6 bases between them. CDR3 length: 14 residues. The germline gives CDR1 GTSNPN, CDR2 SVGIG (reference sequence). The DNA for the CDR3 is TGTGCCTGGAGTGAGCAGTCAACTAATGAAAAACTGTTTTTT. This codes for CAWSEQSTNEKLFF.

The chain is built from TRBV6-5 and TRBJ1-2, with D maybe TRBD1 (6 bases). Germline V lookup: CDR1 MNHEY, CDR2 SVGAGI. Trimming took 6 bases from V and 2 from J, leaving 16 bases between them. There are 15 residues in the CDR3. The CDR3 DNA sequence: TGTGCCAGCAGGCGATACAGGGAGGCAAACTATGGCTACACCTTC. Protein sequence: CASRRYREANYGYTF.

The rearrangement joins TRBV6-4 to TRBJ2-7; 7 bases align to TRBD1. Germline trimming cut 4 bases from V and 3 bases from J; bases unmatched to any gene: 6. The CDR3 runs 14 residues. Germline V gene data show CDR1 as MRHNA and CDR2 as SNTAGT. The CDR3 sequence: CASSAVAGGYEQYF. Written as DNA, the CDR3 is TGTGCCAGCAGTGCCGTGGCAGGGGGCTACGAGCAGTACTTC.

The chain employs TRBV11-2 and TRBJ1-2; a weak D match, TRBD1 (6 bases). The V and J ends lost 0 bases and 4 bases respectively, with 12 bases between them. This CDR3 comprises 15 residues. CDR1 SGHAT and CDR2 FQNNGV come from the germline V gene. This chain's CDR3 is CASSLDGTFPYGYTF. Here the CDR3 DNA reads TGTGCCAGCAGCTTAGACGGGACATTTCCCTATGGCTACACCTTC.

This clone was seen a few times. This chain links TRBV11-2 with TRBJ2-3, with D perhaps matching TRBD1 (5 bases). The CDR3 is 15 amino acids. V was shortened by 5 bases and J by 1 base, with 13 bases between the two germline ends. Germline CDR1 and CDR2: SGHAT and FQNNGV. Here the CDR3 DNA reads TGTGCCAGCAGCGTAGGGGTTTTGGGCACAGATACGCAGTATTTT. Translated: CASSVGVLGTDTQYF.

V is TRBV28 and J is TRBJ1-5; 9 bases align to TRBD1. The length of the CDR3 is 17 residues. J was trimmed by 4 bases and V by 3 bases; bases with no gene match: 10. Germline V gives CDR1 MDHEN, CDR2 SYDVKM. The CDR3 bases are TGTGCCAGCAGTTTTTGGGTTTTCGGGACAGGGAATCAGCCCCAGCATTTT. This translates into CASSFWVFGTGNQPQHF. The full variable domain, with the rest looked up from reference TRBV28 and TRBJ1-5, is DVKVTQSSRYLVKRTGEKVFLECVQDMDHENMFWYRQDPGLGLRLIYFSYDVKMKEKGDIPEGYSVSREKKERFSLILESASTNQTSMYLCASSFWVFGTGNQPQHFGDGTRLSIL.

CDR3 nucleotides: TGTGCCAGCAGCGTAGCTTCCAGCGGGAGTGCGGAGACCCAGTACTTC. Translating it yields CASSVASSGSAETQYF. V usage is TRBV9 and J usage is TRBJ2-5, with 8 positions matching TRBD2. The CDR3 runs 16 residues. V shed 0 bases, J shed 5 bases, and the junction held 9 bases outside the gene matches. Germline V gene lookup returns CDR1 SGDLS and CDR2 YYNGEE.

The chain recombines TRBV5-1 with TRBJ2-7; TRBD2 matches 8 bases. Germline CDR1 SGHRS, CDR2 YFSETQ. The CDR3 is 16 residues long. Trimming removed 4 bases from V and 0 bases from J; junction bases left unmatched: 9. The CDR3 DNA reads TGCGCCAGCAGCGGCGGGGGACTAGGGCCCTCCTACGAGCAGTACTTC. The encoded protein is CASSGGGLGPSYEQYF.

There are a few counts of this clone. The chain joins TRBV30 to TRBJ1-5; the match to TRBD1 covers 7 bases. The V gene's germline CDR1 is GTSNPN and CDR2 SVGIG (reference sequence). Unmatched junction bases numbered 11, after V lost 3 bases and J lost 6 bases. This CDR3 has 15 amino acids. CDR3 DNA sequence: TGTGCCTGGAGCCTGGGGAGGGGGCAGGGTCAGCCCCAGCATTTT. It encodes CAWSLGRGQGQPQHF. Drawing the rest from reference TRBV30 and TRBJ1-5, the complete variable domain is SQTIHQWPATLVQPVGSPLSLECTVEGTSNPNLYWYRQAAGRGLQLLFYSVGIGQISSEVPQNLSASRPQDRQFILSSKKLLLSDSGFYLCAWSLGRGQGQPQHFGDGTRLSIL.

The V gene is TRBV11-3, the J gene TRBJ2-3; 11 bases match TRBD1. With V trimmed by 4 bases and J by 4 bases, 4 bases remained unmatched. The CDR3 has 15 residues. CDR1 SGHNT and CDR2 YENEEA come from the germline V gene. The CDR3 reads CASSSGTGGPDTQYF. The CDR3 DNA reads TGTGCCAGCAGCTCGGGGACAGGGGGGCCAGATACGCAGTATTTT.

This clone was counted between two and nine times. This chain connects TRBV19 to TRBJ1-5; no firm D call. The V gene's germline CDR1 is LNHDA and CDR2 SQIVND (reference sequence). The CDR3 has 14 residues. Trimming stripped 5 bases from V and 4 bases from J, with 12 bases between. This chain's CDR3 is CASSPLGMNQPQHF. The CDR3 coding sequence is TGTGCCAGTAGTCCTCTTGGGATGAATCAGCCCCAGCATTTT.

This chain links TRBV7-2 with TRBJ2-2, with 11 bases identical to TRBD1. This CDR3 is 17 amino acids long. CDR1 is SGHTA and CDR2 is FQGNSA in the germline V gene. V trimming: 2 bases; J trimming: 0 bases; junction bases outside the gene matches: 2. CDR3 sequence (DNA): TGTGCCAGCAGCTTAAAGGACAGGGGGCCGAACACCGGGGAGCTGTTTTTT. Translation: CASSLKDRGPNTGELFF.

This sequence joins TRBV7-6 and TRBJ2-1, with 7 nucleotides matching TRBD2. V dropped 1 base and J dropped 4; count of bases not matched to a gene: 4. This CDR3 spans 15 amino acids. Germline assignment: CDR1 SGHVS and CDR2 FNYEAQ. CDR3 coding DNA: TGTGCCAGCAGCTTAGTTGCGGGGGAGTACAATGAGCAGTTCTTC. This gives the protein CASSLVAGEYNEQFF.

The chain carries TRBV19 and TRBJ2-2; D gene ambiguous. Germline CDR1 and CDR2: LNHDA and SQIVND (reference sequence). The V end lost 8 bases, the J end lost 6 bases, and 13 bases lay between the germline ends. CDR3 length: 13 residues. The CDR3 coding sequence is TGTGCCAGTGAGACATTAAGAGCCGGGGAGCTGTTTTTT. Amino acid sequence: CASETLRAGELFF.

The chain carries TRBV15 and TRBJ1-4; 8 positions agree with TRBD1. Trimming removed 0 bases from V and 3 bases from J; junction bases left unmatched: 9. The germline V gene has CDR1 LNHNV and CDR2 YYDKDF (reference sequence). This CDR3 region has 18 residues. CDR3 amino acids: CATSRDRYRGLANEKLFF. CDR3 nucleotide sequence: TGTGCCACCAGCAGAGATCGGTACAGGGGGTTGGCTAATGAAAAACTGTTTTTT.

This clone has more than one count but fewer than ten. J is TRBJ1-2 and V is TRBV6-1; 10 nucleotides agree with TRBD1. V trimming: 1 base; J trimming: 4 bases; junction bases outside the gene matches: 6. The CDR3 is 16 amino acids. Germline lookup yields CDR1 MNHNS and CDR2 SASEGT. This CDR3 is CASSEGTGGVGYGYTF. The CDR3 nucleotides are TGTGCCAGCAGTGAAGGGACAGGGGGGGTAGGCTATGGCTACACCTTC.

Only one count was recorded for this clone. This probably arose from a read error, given a far larger clone one base away. The sample has other DNA sequences that encode this CDR3 too. V usage is TRBV7-7 and J usage is TRBJ2-5, with TRBD1 identical over 8 bases. This CDR3 has 14 residues. In germline, CDR1 is SSHAT, CDR2 FNYEAQ (reference sequence). The V segment lost 1 base and the J segment 6 bases; nucleotides outside the gene matches: 4. The CDR3 sequence is CASSLGGQGQTQYF. The DNA of the CDR3 is TGTGCCAGCAGCTTAGGAGGACAGGGACAGACCCAGTACTTC.

The chain recombines TRBV19 with TRBJ1-5, with 8 positions matching TRBD1. The germline V gene has CDR1 LNHDA and CDR2 SQIVND (reference sequence). J lost 7 bases, V lost 3 bases, and 2 bases had no gene match. This CDR3 spans 13 amino acids. The CDR3 DNA reads as TGTGCCAGTAGTATCCGGGACAGGCAGCCCCAGCATTTT. Protein sequence: CASSIRDRQPQHF. Full variable domain (remainder filled in from reference TRBV19 and TRBJ1-5): DGGITQSPKYLFRKEGQNVTLSCEQNLNHDAMYWYRQDPGQGLRLIYYSQIVNDFQKGDIAEGYSVSREKKESFPLTVTSAQKNPTAFYLCASSIRDRQPQHFGDGTRLSIL.

The chain employs TRBV19 and TRBJ1-4; no firm D call. V lost 5 bases and J lost 3, with 13 bases in between. The CDR3 has 15 amino acids. Germline loops: CDR1 LNHDA, CDR2 SQIVND (reference sequence). CDR3 protein: CASSGGIAPNEKLFF. The CDR3 DNA sequence: TGTGCCAGTAGTGGAGGGATTGCACCTAATGAAAAACTGTTTTTT.

V gene TRBV29-1 combines with J gene TRBJ2-1, with D perhaps matching TRBD2 (6 bases). The ends were cut back, 6 bases at V and 5 bases at J, with 14 bases in the middle. This CDR3 has 13 residues. Germline V gene sequence: CDR1 SQVTM, CDR2 ANQGSEA. The CDR3 coding sequence is TGCAGCGTCTCGGGGGTTATGGACAATGAGCAGTTCTTC. Amino acids: CSVSGVMDNEQFF.

This clone is a singleton in its sample. This sequence joins TRBV6-1 and TRBJ2-7; 16 bases match TRBD2. V was pared by 4 bases and J by 5 bases, with 14 bases of the junction left unmatched. The germline V gene has CDR1 MNHNS and CDR2 SASEGT. There are 19 residues in the CDR3. Here the CDR3 DNA reads TGTGCCAGCAGTGTCCATCCAACCGGGACTAGCGGGGGGGCGGACGAGCAGTACTTC. Residues: CASSVHPTGTSGGADEQYF.

The CDR3 bases are TGTGCCAGCAGTCTTCCCGGGACAGGGAACACTGAAGCTTTCTTT. Protein sequence: CASSLPGTGNTEAFF. The chain carries TRBV28 and TRBJ1-1, with TRBD1 matching over 8 bases. Germline V lookup: CDR1 MDHEN, CDR2 SYDVKM. V gave up 5 bases and J gave up 1 base; unmatched junction bases: 6. There are 15 residues in the CDR3.

The rearrangement uses TRBV20-1 and TRBJ2-1, with D possibly being TRBD2 (5 bases). CDR3 size: 11 residues. Germline values: CDR1 DFQATT, CDR2 SNEGSKA (reference sequence). CDR3 protein: CRPHGNNEQFF. CDR3 nucleotides: TGCAGGCCTCACGGGAACAATGAGCAGTTCTTC.

V and J are TRBV19 and TRBJ2-7; TRBD2 is a possible D gene (5 bases). The CDR3 has 14 residues. Per the germline V gene, CDR1 is LNHDA and CDR2 is SQIVND (reference sequence). V lost 6 bases and J lost 0, with 12 bases in between. The CDR3 DNA is TGTGCCAGTAGCTTTTCCGGGGTCTCCTACGAGCAGTACTTC. Residues: CASSFSGVSYEQYF.

The chain has TRBV2 and TRBJ2-7; no firm D call. V was pared by 6 bases and J by 5 bases, with 8 bases between. The CDR3 is 11 residues long. CDR1 SNHLY and CDR2 FYNNEI come from the germline V gene. The chain's CDR3 is CASRDLHEQYF. In DNA, the CDR3 is TGTGCCAGCAGGGACCTCCACGAGCAGTACTTC.